These 5 T cell receptor beta chains were sequenced from one sample in a study of blood T cell repertoires in COVID-19. Generated by immunoSEQ multiplex PCR, the TCRdb table keeps only in-frame clones and is missing some. The data show about 150,000 clones, under 80% seen once. Sequencing was carried out using peripheral blood. The receptors derive from a man aged 55 to 70 with acute or convalescent COVID-19.

This chain links TRBV4-1 with TRBJ1-5; 7 nucleotides line up with TRBD1. The J segment lost 6 bases and the V segment lost 4 bases, leaving 12 bases of the junction unmatched. CDR3 length: 16 amino acids. Germline-derived CDR1 and CDR2 are MGHRA and YSYEKL. The CDR3 DNA sequence: TGCGCCAGCAGCCTTACCCTTTTGAGGGGGCCTCAGCCCCAGCATTTT. Translating gives CASSLTLLRGPQPQHF.

The V call is TRBV3-1 (or the pseudogene TRBV3-2), the J call TRBJ2-2; 7 positions match TRBD2. The CDR3 sequence is 16 residues long. Germline V gene sequence: CDR1 LGHDT, CDR2 YNNKEL (reference sequence). The trim removed 4 bases at V and 5 bases at J, leaving 10 bases unmatched. CDR3 in amino acids: CASSLLRGVATGELFF. CDR3 nucleotides: TGTGCCAGCAGCCTACTCCGGGGGGTAGCGACCGGGGAGCTGTTTTTT.

The chain is built from TRBV6-4 and TRBJ2-1, with TRBD2 matching 8 bases. The trim removed 6 bases at V and 3 bases at J, leaving 7 bases unmatched. This CDR3 region has 15 residues. From germline, CDR1 is MRHNA and CDR2 SNTAGT. The CDR3 nucleotides are TGTGCCAGCAGCTCCTTGGCGGGGGGCTACAATGAGCAGTTCTTC. Its protein product is CASSSLAGGYNEQFF.

This clone has a single count. The chain links TRBV15 to TRBJ1-2, with 8 bases lining up with TRBD1. The CDR3 runs 16 residues. Germline V lookup: CDR1 LNHNV, CDR2 YYDKDF (reference sequence). V gave up 5 bases and J gave up 5 bases; unmatched junction bases: 13. The CDR3 sequence is CATSHGQGANRYGYTF. The CDR3 coding sequence is TGTGCCACCAGCCACGGGCAGGGGGCCAATAGGTATGGCTACACCTTC. Based on the CDR3 plus reference TRBV15 and TRBJ1-2, the full variable domain is DAMVIQNPRYQVTQFGKPVTLSCSQTLNHNVMYWYQQKSSQAPKLLFHYYDKDFNNEADTPDNFQSRRPNTSFCFLDIRSPGLGDTAMYLCATSHGQGANRYGYTFGSGTRLTVV.

The J gene is TRBJ1-5, the V gene TRBV29-1, with D tentatively TRBD1 (6 bases). The CDR3 has 13 residues. Between the trimmed V and J ends, which lost 5 bases and 7 bases, there was a span of 15 bases. Germline loops: CDR1 SQVTM, CDR2 ANQGSEA. CDR3 sequence reads: CSVRGGIGQPQHF. CDR3 bases: TGCAGCGTTAGGGGGGGAATTGGGCAGCCCCAGCATTTT.